What follows are 25 T cell receptor beta chains derived from one specimen sequenced in a study of blood T cell repertoires in COVID-19. Assay used: immunoSEQ multiplex PCR; TCRdb lists only in-frame clones, some missing. The sample consists of about 64,000 clones, approximately 78% of them appearing once. Input material: peripheral blood. These receptor sequences come from a man between 60 and 70 years old with COVID-19, enrolled during active disease.

The rearrangement links TRBV13 to TRBJ2-6; D is perhaps TRBD1 (5 bases). Germline lookup yields CDR1 PRHDT and CDR2 FYEKMQ (reference sequence). V was pared by 4 bases and J by 4 bases, with 11 bases between. The CDR3 is 15 residues long. The CDR3 bases are TGTGCCAGCAGCTCTCAGGGTTCAGGGGCCAACGTCCTGACTTTC. This sequence encodes CASSSQGSGANVLTF. The full variable domain, in which reference TRBV13 and TRBJ2-6 provide the parts outside the CDR3, is AAGVIQSPRHLIKEKRETATLKCYPIPRHDTVYWYQQGPGQDPQFLISFYEKMQSDKGSIPDRFSAQQFSDYHSELNMSSLELGDSALYFCASSSQGSGANVLTFGAGSRLTVL.

This sequence joins TRBV5-5 and TRBJ2-3, with D possibly TRBD1 on 5 matching bases. This CDR3 contains 14 residues. Germline loops: CDR1 SGHKS, CDR2 YYEKEE (reference sequence). Trimming took off 0 bases at V and 4 bases at J, with 9 bases between the two ends. The DNA of the CDR3 is TGTGCCAGCAGCTTGGATCAGGGATCAGATACGCAGTATTTT. Protein sequence: CASSLDQGSDTQYF.

The J gene is TRBJ2-7, the V gene TRBV5-6, with a possible D match to TRBD1 (5 bases). The CDR3 runs 12 residues. V was clipped by 4 bases and J by 2 bases, with 7 bases between them. The germline V gene has CDR1 SGHDT and CDR2 YYEEEE. CDR3 in DNA: TGTGCCAGCAGCCTGACAGCCTACGAGCAGTACTTC. This gives the protein CASSLTAYEQYF.

The chain has TRBV9 and TRBJ2-1, with D possibly TRBD1 on 6 matching bases. This CDR3 region has 15 residues. V was shortened by 0 bases and J by 2 bases, with 9 bases between the two germline ends. In germline, CDR1 is SGDLS, CDR2 YYNGEE. CDR3 nucleotides: TGTGCCAGCAGCGTAGCCGGGGACACCTACAATGAGCAGTTCTTC. It is translated as CASSVAGDTYNEQFF.

This rearrangement joins TRBV10-3 to TRBJ1-1; D is unclear. The CDR3 totals 11 residues. With 8 bases removed from V and 1 base from J, the gap between germline ends came to 5 bases. Per germline, CDR1 ENHRY and CDR2 SYGVKD. The CDR3 DNA is TGTGCCATCTCCGGGAACACTGAAGCTTTCTTT. It encodes CAISGNTEAFF.

This clone was recorded only once. The gene calls are TRBV6-5 and TRBJ1-5; 9 bases line up with TRBD1. V trimming: 5 bases; J trimming: 5 bases; junction bases outside the gene matches: 4. Germline V CDR1 and CDR2: MNHEY, SVGAGI. The CDR3 runs to 14 residues. The CDR3 spells CASSPGTGYQPQHF. The CDR3 DNA reads as TGTGCCAGCAGTCCCGGGACAGGGTATCAGCCCCAGCATTTT.

The chain couples TRBV18 to TRBJ1-5; 7 bases align to TRBD1. The germline CDR1 and CDR2 sequences are KGHSH and LQKENI. With 6 bases clipped from V and 3 bases from J, the junction kept 5 bases outside the gene matches. The CDR3 is 14 residues long. As DNA, the CDR3 is TGTGCCAGCTCTTTACAGGGGCTCAATCAGCCCCAGCATTTT. Protein sequence: CASSLQGLNQPQHF.

The gene calls are TRBV14 and TRBJ1-1; D unclear. Germline assignment: CDR1 SGHDN and CDR2 FVKESK. Between the trimmed V and J ends, which lost 1 base and 4 bases, there was a span of 10 bases. The CDR3 sequence is 14 residues long. CDR3 nucleotides: TGTGCCAGCAGCCAAGCCGGGAGTGCCACTGAAGCTTTCTTT. It specifies CASSQAGSATEAFF.

This chain uses TRBV2 with TRBJ2-7, with D possibly being TRBD1 (6 bases). This CDR3 is built from 14 residues. Germline CDR1 reads SNHLY; CDR2 reads FYNNEI. Trimming pared 3 bases from V and 7 bases from J, leaving 16 bases between. The CDR3 sequence: CASSDQDSLREQYF. The CDR3 DNA reads as TGTGCCAGCAGTGACCAGGACAGTCTCCGGGAGCAGTACTTC.

This clone was seen only a few times. CDR3 DNA sequence: TGCGCCAGCAGCCAAGTGATAGCGGGGGCCAACTCAGATACGCAGTATTTT. This encodes CASSQVIAGANSDTQYF. J is TRBJ2-3 and V is TRBV4-1, with TRBD2 identical over 9 bases. The CDR3 length is 17 residues. Germline-derived CDR1 and CDR2 are MGHRA and YSYEKL. V lost 1 base to trimming and J lost 4 bases; unmatched junction nucleotides: 9.

The gene calls are TRBV5-1 and TRBJ2-3; D is perhaps TRBD1 (6 bases). Trimming pared 4 bases from V and 2 bases from J, leaving 14 bases between. CDR3 size: 15 residues. In germline, CDR1 is SGHRS, CDR2 YFSETQ. CDR3 nucleotides: TGCGCCAGCAGCGCCCAGGGGTACCTCACAGATACGCAGTATTTT. Its translation is CASSAQGYLTDTQYF.

The chain uses TRBV19 and TRBJ2-5; possibly TRBD2 for D (6 bases). Germline V gives CDR1 LNHDA, CDR2 SQIVND (reference sequence). This CDR3 region has 13 residues. V lost 5 bases and J 5 bases, leaving 12 bases between the germline ends. The CDR3 loop is CASSSGAWETQYF. CDR3 in DNA: TGTGCCAGTAGTTCGGGAGCCTGGGAGACCCAGTACTTC.

This clone is a singleton in its sample. The chain joins TRBV15 to TRBJ1-5; D may be TRBD1 (5 bases). Trimming stripped 1 base from V and 6 bases from J, with 7 bases between. The CDR3 spans 13 residues. The germline gives CDR1 LNHNV, CDR2 YYDKDF (reference sequence). CDR3 DNA sequence: TGTGCCACCAGCAGAGCAGGGCCTCAGCCCCAGCATTTT. This encodes CATSRAGPQPQHF. The full variable domain, with the rest looked up from reference TRBV15 and TRBJ1-5, is DAMVIQNPRYQVTQFGKPVTLSCSQTLNHNVMYWYQQKSSQAPKLLFHYYDKDFNNEADTPDNFQSRRPNTSFCFLDIRSPGLGDTAMYLCATSRAGPQPQHFGDGTRLSIL.

The chain joins TRBV10-3 to TRBJ1-4; D remains unclear. CDR1 and CDR2 from the germline V gene are ENHRY and SYGVKD. Trimming stripped 6 bases from V and 8 bases from J, with 16 bases between. This CDR3 spans 14 amino acids. The CDR3 DNA reads TGTGCCATCAGCCCGTCCGAGGGTAAGGAAAAACTGTTTTTT. This encodes CAISPSEGKEKLFF.

The chain combines TRBV7-9 with TRBJ2-3, with 7 nucleotides matching TRBD1. Germline lookup yields CDR1 SEHNR and CDR2 FQNEAQ (reference sequence). This CDR3 contains 15 residues. The trim removed 2 bases at V and 4 bases at J, leaving 6 bases unmatched. In DNA form, the CDR3 reads TGTGCCAGCAGCTTATATCTCGACAGGGCAGATACGCAGTATTTT. Translation: CASSLYLDRADTQYF.

V is TRBV7-9 and J is TRBJ1-2; no firm D call. This CDR3 is built from 12 residues. Trimming cost V 1 base and J 6 bases, with 6 bases left between them. The germline V gene has CDR1 SEHNR and CDR2 FQNEAQ (reference sequence). The CDR3 spells CASSLVQDGYTF. CDR3 sequence (DNA): TGTGCCAGCAGCTTAGTCCAGGATGGCTACACCTTC.

The chain has TRBV19 and TRBJ1-1; TRBD1 might be the D (5 bases). Germline V CDR1 and CDR2: LNHDA, SQIVND (reference sequence). V was clipped by 7 bases and J by 0 bases, with 9 bases between them. This CDR3 comprises 13 residues. The CDR3 region has the DNA TGTGCCAGTAAGACAGATCTGAACACTGAAGCTTTCTTT. This encodes CASKTDLNTEAFF.

This chain connects TRBV3-1 (or the pseudogene TRBV3-2) to TRBJ1-2, with 9 bases fitting TRBD1. The germline V gene encodes CDR1 LGHDT and CDR2 YNNKEL (reference sequence). The length of the CDR3 is 14 residues. The trim removed 4 bases at V and 3 bases at J, leaving 3 bases unmatched. As DNA, the CDR3 is TGTGCCAGCAGCCCGGGACAGGGCGACTATGGCTACACCTTC. It yields the protein CASSPGQGDYGYTF.

The chain joins TRBV6-5 to TRBJ1-2, with D perhaps TRBD1 (5 bases). This CDR3 has 13 amino acids. Between the trimmed V and J ends, which lost 4 bases and 4 bases, there was a span of 10 bases. Germline CDR1 MNHEY, CDR2 SVGAGI. CDR3 loop: CASSWGRPYGYTF. CDR3 DNA: TGTGCCAGCAGTTGGGGCCGGCCCTATGGCTACACCTTC.

The chain links TRBV13 to TRBJ2-7; 13 nucleotides match TRBD2. This CDR3 region has 16 residues. Germline loops: CDR1 PRHDT, CDR2 FYEKMQ (reference sequence). J was trimmed by 1 base and V by 5 bases; bases with no gene match: 5. The CDR3 DNA is TGTGCCAGCAGCACACTAGCGGGAGGGGGGTCCTACGAGCAGTACTTC. This translates into CASSTLAGGGSYEQYF.

The V call is TRBV5-4, the J call TRBJ1-6, with a weak D call TRBD1 (5 bases). Trimming pared 0 bases from V and 10 bases from J, leaving 14 bases between. This CDR3 has 15 residues. Germline V gene lookup returns CDR1 SGHNT and CDR2 YYREEE (reference sequence). The CDR3 DNA reads as TGTGCCAGCAGCTTGGAGGCGGGGCCGGGGTCACCCCTCCACTTT. Protein sequence: CASSLEAGPGSPLHF.

Only one count was recorded for this clone. The V gene is TRBV28, the J gene TRBJ2-2; D perhaps matches TRBD2 (9 bases). The ends were cut back, 11 bases at V and 10 bases at J, with 20 bases in the middle. This CDR3 has 13 amino acids. Germline CDR1 reads MDHEN; CDR2 reads SYDVKM. The CDR3 loop is CAAGGTGEEELFF. The CDR3 region has the DNA TGTGCCGCGGGGGGGACAGGAGAGGAGGAGCTGTTTTTT.

This rearrangement joins TRBV24-1 to TRBJ2-1; TRBD2 aligns across 11 bases. Germline CDR1 is KGHDR and CDR2 is SFDVKD. This CDR3 region has 16 residues. Trimming at V came to 4 bases and at J to 5 bases, leaving 6 bases not matched to a gene. The CDR3 protein is CATSELGLAANNEQFF. CDR3 nucleotide sequence: TGTGCCACCAGTGAGTTGGGACTAGCGGCCAACAATGAGCAGTTCTTC.

DNA for the CDR3: TGTGCCACCAGTGACACCAGCGGAGTCTCCTACAATGAGCAGTTCTTC. Protein product: CATSDTSGVSYNEQFF. This chain uses TRBV24-1 with TRBJ2-1, with D perhaps matching TRBD2 (5 bases). The ends were cut back, 4 bases at V and 0 bases at J, with 12 bases in the middle. The CDR3 is 16 residues long. Per germline, CDR1 KGHDR and CDR2 SFDVKD.

The rearrangement links TRBV5-1 to TRBJ2-7, with 11 bases identical to TRBD2. Germline V gives CDR1 SGHRS, CDR2 YFSETQ. CDR3 size: 14 residues. V was pared by 4 bases and J by 3 bases, with 3 bases of the junction left unmatched. The CDR3 is CASSVTSGVYEQYF. CDR3 bases: TGCGCCAGCAGCGTGACTAGCGGGGTCTACGAGCAGTACTTC.